This T cell receptor beta chain appears in the sequencing data of a study of T-cell memory formation after mild COVID-19. Notes on the study in general: Chiefly within CM and EM were the contracting CD4+ clones; CD8+ ones were within EMRA. Some responding clones appeared in pre-infection memory, suggesting cross-reactive memory joined. Clones contracting day 15 to 85 were balanced CD4/CD8; later expanders leaned CD4+.

TCRdb re-analysed the 5' RACE reads in MiXCR, keeping a single row per CDR3 protein. This sample yields about 200,000 distinct CDR3 sequences, of which around 16% are seen a single time; around 1.9% belongs to the top ten. In this sample, this clonotype turned up many times. Its specificity is not known. Germline trimming cut 3 bases from V and 4 bases from J; bases unmatched to any gene: 5. The length of the CDR3 is 14 residues. CDR1 is LGHDT, CDR2 YNNKEL, per germline (reference sequence). Sequenced sample: PBMCs or a T cell subset sorted from them (not recorded which). The TCR was taken from an adult woman who had mild COVID-19 (a few samples of this study predate the infection). Cell type and time point are not known. The chain employs TRBV3-1 and TRBJ1-2; 7 bases agree with TRBD1. This CDR3 is CASSQDRRSYGYTF. The CDR3 bases are TGTGCCAGCAGCCAGGACAGGCGAAGCTATGGCTACACCTTC.